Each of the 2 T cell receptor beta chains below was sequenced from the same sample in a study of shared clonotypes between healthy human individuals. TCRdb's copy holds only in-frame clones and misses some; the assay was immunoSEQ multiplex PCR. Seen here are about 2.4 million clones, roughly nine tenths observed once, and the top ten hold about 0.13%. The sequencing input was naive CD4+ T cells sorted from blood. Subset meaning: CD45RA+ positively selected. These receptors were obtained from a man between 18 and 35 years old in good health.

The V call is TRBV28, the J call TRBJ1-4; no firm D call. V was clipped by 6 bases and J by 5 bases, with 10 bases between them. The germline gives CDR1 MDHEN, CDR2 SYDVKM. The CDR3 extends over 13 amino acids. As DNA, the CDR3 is TGTGCCAGCAGACAAGGAGGGAATGAAAAACTGTTTTTT. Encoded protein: CASRQGGNEKLFF.

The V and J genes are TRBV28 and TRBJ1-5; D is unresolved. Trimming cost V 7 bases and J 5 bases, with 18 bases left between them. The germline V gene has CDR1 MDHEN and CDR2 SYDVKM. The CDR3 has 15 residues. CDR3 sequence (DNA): TGTGCCAGCATTAATTCAGACATGAAGTATCAGCCCCAGCATTTT. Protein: CASINSDMKYQPQHF.